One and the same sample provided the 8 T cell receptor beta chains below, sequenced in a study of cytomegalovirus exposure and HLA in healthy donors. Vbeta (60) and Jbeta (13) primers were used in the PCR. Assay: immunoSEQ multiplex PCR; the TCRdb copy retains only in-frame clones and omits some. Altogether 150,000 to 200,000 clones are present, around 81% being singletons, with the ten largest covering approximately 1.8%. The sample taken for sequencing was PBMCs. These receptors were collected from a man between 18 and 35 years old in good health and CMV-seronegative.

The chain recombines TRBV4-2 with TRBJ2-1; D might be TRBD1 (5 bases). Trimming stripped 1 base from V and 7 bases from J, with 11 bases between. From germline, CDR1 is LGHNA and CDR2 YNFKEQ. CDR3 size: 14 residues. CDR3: CASSQVQKGNEQFF. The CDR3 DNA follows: TGTGCCAGCAGCCAAGTCCAAAAGGGGAATGAGCAGTTCTTC.

CDR3 amino acids: CASSAPRDTGGREQFF. In DNA form, the CDR3 reads TGTGCCAGCAGCGCACCCCGGGACACGGGGGGCAGGGAGCAGTTCTTC. The V and J genes are TRBV9 and TRBJ2-1; weak D call: TRBD2 (7 bases). This CDR3 contains 16 residues. V was trimmed by 3 bases and J by 10 bases, leaving 23 bases between them. Per germline, CDR1 SGDLS and CDR2 YYNGEE.

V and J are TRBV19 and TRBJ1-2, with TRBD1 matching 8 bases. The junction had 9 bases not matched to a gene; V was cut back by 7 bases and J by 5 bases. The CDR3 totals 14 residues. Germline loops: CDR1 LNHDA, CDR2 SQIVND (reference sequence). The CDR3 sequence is CASTPDRAGYGYTF. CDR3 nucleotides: TGTGCCAGTACCCCGGACAGGGCGGGGTATGGCTACACCTTC.

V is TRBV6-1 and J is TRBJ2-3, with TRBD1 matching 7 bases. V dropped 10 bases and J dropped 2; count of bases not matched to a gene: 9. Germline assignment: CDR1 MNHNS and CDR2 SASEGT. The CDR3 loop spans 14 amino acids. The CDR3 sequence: CATQTGKDTDTQYF. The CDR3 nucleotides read TGTGCCACCCAGACAGGGAAGGACACAGATACGCAGTATTTT.

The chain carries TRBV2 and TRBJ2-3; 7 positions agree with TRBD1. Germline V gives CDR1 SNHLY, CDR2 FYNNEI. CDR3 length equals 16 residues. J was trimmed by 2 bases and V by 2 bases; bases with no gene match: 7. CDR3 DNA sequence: TGTGCCAGCAGTGAAATGGACAGGAGCTACACAGATACGCAGTATTTT. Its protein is CASSEMDRSYTDTQYF.

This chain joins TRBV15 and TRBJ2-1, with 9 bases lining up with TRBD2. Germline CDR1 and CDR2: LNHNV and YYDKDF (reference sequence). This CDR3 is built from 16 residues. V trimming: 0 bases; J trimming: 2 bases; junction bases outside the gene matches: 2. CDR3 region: CATSREGGRAYNEQFF. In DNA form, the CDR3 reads TGTGCCACCAGCAGAGAAGGCGGGAGGGCCTACAATGAGCAGTTCTTC.

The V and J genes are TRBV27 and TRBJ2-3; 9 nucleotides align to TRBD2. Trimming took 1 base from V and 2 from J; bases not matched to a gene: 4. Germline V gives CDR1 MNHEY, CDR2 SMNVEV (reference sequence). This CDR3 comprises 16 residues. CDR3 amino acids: CASSLFPSGVTDTQYF. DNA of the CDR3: TGTGCCAGCAGTTTATTTCCTAGCGGGGTCACAGATACGCAGTATTTT.

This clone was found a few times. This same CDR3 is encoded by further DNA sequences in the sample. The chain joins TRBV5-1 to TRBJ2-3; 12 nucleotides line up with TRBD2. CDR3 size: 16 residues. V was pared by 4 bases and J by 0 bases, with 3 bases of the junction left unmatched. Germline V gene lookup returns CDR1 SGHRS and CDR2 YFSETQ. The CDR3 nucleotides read TGCGCCAGCAGCCCAGGACTAGCGGGAAGCACAGATACGCAGTATTTT. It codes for CASSPGLAGSTDTQYF.